These 26 T cell receptor beta chains originate from one sample sequenced in a study of blood T cell repertoires in COVID-19. This table comes from immunoSEQ multiplex PCR, and its TCRdb copy is limited to in-frame clones, with some not included. The repertoire holds about 200,000 clones, with about 88% as singletons. The source material was peripheral blood. Receptor source: a woman over 75 with acute or convalescent COVID-19.

V is TRBV4-3 and J is TRBJ2-1, with 8 bases identical to TRBD2. Germline V CDR1 and CDR2: LGHNA, YSLEER. V shed 1 base and J 3 bases; nucleotides not matched to a gene: 11. The length of the CDR3 is 18 residues. The CDR3 loop reads CASSQGIAGSIDYNEQFF. The CDR3 DNA reads TGCGCCAGCAGCCAAGGTATAGCGGGATCTATTGACTACAATGAGCAGTTCTTC.

The rearrangement uses TRBV10-1 and TRBJ2-3; TRBD2 is a possible D gene (6 bases). V was cut by 6 bases and J by 0 bases, with 19 bases left in between. The CDR3 extends over 17 amino acids. The germline CDR1 and CDR2 sequences are WNHNN and SYGVQD (reference sequence). The CDR3 DNA is TGCGCCAGCAGCGGCGGATGGACTAAACAGAGCACAGATACGCAGTATTTT. Protein sequence: CASSGGWTKQSTDTQYF.

Only a few counts were recorded for this clone. The chain links TRBV6-5 to TRBJ2-2; TRBD2 agrees at 7 bases. This CDR3 region has 14 residues. The J segment lost 6 bases and the V segment lost 8 bases, leaving 9 bases of the junction unmatched. Germline CDR1 is MNHEY and CDR2 is SVGAGI. CDR3: CASLSTSRPGELFF. CDR3 coding DNA: TGTGCCAGCCTCTCGACTAGCCGCCCCGGGGAGCTGTTTTTT.

The table lists this clone with many counts. V is TRBV5-1 and J is TRBJ2-7, with TRBD1 as a possible D gene (6 bases). The V gene lost 1 base and the J gene lost 2 bases, with 13 bases spanning the gap. This CDR3 region has 15 residues. Germline V lookup: CDR1 SGHRS, CDR2 YFSETQ. The CDR3 DNA reads as TGCGCCAGCAGCTTGACCCCAGGGGTACCCTACGAGCAGTACTTC. It specifies CASSLTPGVPYEQYF.

The rearrangement links TRBV5-1 to TRBJ1-1, with TRBD1 as a possible D gene (6 bases). Trimming took 4 bases from V and 7 from J, leaving 17 bases between them. This CDR3 is 14 amino acids long. Germline loops: CDR1 SGHRS, CDR2 YFSETQ. The CDR3 spells CASSTRTGRGEAFF. The CDR3 DNA reads TGCGCCAGCAGCACCCGTACAGGGAGAGGTGAAGCTTTCTTT.

V usage is TRBV7-2 and J usage is TRBJ2-2; 7 bases are shared with TRBD1. V lost 4 bases, J lost 7 bases, and 9 bases stayed unmatched. Germline V gene data show CDR1 as SGHTA and CDR2 as FQGNSA. This CDR3 spans 15 amino acids. In nucleotides, the CDR3 is TGTGCCAGCAGCTCGGACAGGTTGAACTACGGGGAGCTGTTTTTT. Amino acid sequence: CASSSDRLNYGELFF. Looking up the rest from reference TRBV7-2 and TRBJ2-2 gives the full variable domain: GAGVSQSPSNKVTEKGKDVELRCDPISGHTALYWYRQSLGQGLEFLIYFQGNSAPDKSGLPSDRFSAERTGGSVSTLTIQRTQQEDSAVYLCASSSDRLNYGELFFGEGSRLTVL.

This sequence joins TRBV28 and TRBJ2-1, with 7 bases fitting TRBD2. J gave up 10 bases and V 7 bases, and 10 bases lay outside the gene matches. Germline lookup yields CDR1 MDHEN and CDR2 SYDVKM. The CDR3 has 13 amino acids. Here the CDR3 reads CASKVAGGVEQFF. The CDR3 DNA reads TGTGCCAGCAAAGTGGCTGGGGGGGTGGAGCAGTTCTTC.

On this clone itself: The sample carries other DNA sequences with the same CDR3. This chain joins TRBV29-1 and TRBJ2-5, with 7 bases that match TRBD2. Trimming cost V 4 bases and J 4 bases; bases outside gene matches: 6. Germline lookup yields CDR1 SQVTM and CDR2 ANQGSEA. The CDR3 covers 13 residues. The CDR3, as DNA: TGCAGCGTTGTGAGTTCGGGAGGAGAGACCCAGTACTTC. It codes for CSVVSSGGETQYF.

The J gene is TRBJ1-3, the V gene TRBV19; 8 bases are shared with TRBD1. With V trimmed by 6 bases and J by 2 bases, 6 bases remained unmatched. CDR1 LNHDA and CDR2 SQIVND come from the germline V gene (reference sequence). This CDR3 region has 15 residues. Here the CDR3 DNA reads TGTGCCAGTAGGTCAGGGGGCCCCACTGGAAACACCATATATTTT. This encodes CASRSGGPTGNTIYF.

The chain joins TRBV28 to TRBJ1-1, with D hard to call. V was clipped by 5 bases and J by 5 bases, with 15 bases between them. The CDR3 runs 14 residues. Germline loops: CDR1 MDHEN, CDR2 SYDVKM. CDR3 loop: CASSLVISGTEAFF. CDR3 nucleotide sequence: TGTGCCAGCAGTCTTGTTATATCGGGGACTGAAGCTTTCTTT. Full variable domain (missing parts from reference TRBV28 and TRBJ1-1): DVKVTQSSRYLVKRTGEKVFLECVQDMDHENMFWYRQDPGLGLRLIYFSYDVKMKEKGDIPEGYSVSREKKERFSLILESASTNQTSMYLCASSLVISGTEAFFGQGTRLTVV.

The J gene is TRBJ2-7, the V gene TRBV15; 10 bases are a match to TRBD2. Germline loops: CDR1 LNHNV, CDR2 YYDKDF (reference sequence). V shed 4 bases, J shed 3 bases, and the junction held 9 bases outside the gene matches. This CDR3 contains 16 residues. The DNA of the CDR3 is TGTGCCACCAGCACCACCGGGACTAGCGATGACTACGAGCAGTACTTC. This translates into CATSTTGTSDDYEQYF.

This chain uses TRBV18 with TRBJ2-2; TRBD1 agrees at 8 bases. V was pared by 3 bases and J by 4 bases, with 10 bases of the junction left unmatched. The CDR3 has 17 residues. CDR1 and CDR2 from the germline V gene are KGHSH and LQKENI. CDR3: CASSPTARGLSTGELFF. The CDR3 DNA is TGTGCCAGCTCACCGACCGCCAGGGGGCTAAGCACCGGGGAGCTGTTTTTT. The whole variable domain, remainder taken from reference TRBV18 and TRBJ2-2, is NAGVMQNPRHLVRRRGQEARLRCSPMKGHSHVYWYRQLPEEGLKFMVYLQKENIIDESGMPKERFSAEFPKEGPSILRIQQVVRGDSAAYFCASSPTARGLSTGELFFGEGSRLTVL.

This rearrangement joins TRBV7-8 to TRBJ2-7; 11 positions agree with TRBD1. After removal of 3 bases from V and 7 bases from J, the junction contained 14 bases not matched to a gene. Germline V gene sequence: CDR1 SGHVS, CDR2 FQNEAQ. CDR3 length: 17 residues. CDR3 sequence: CASSFRDRGAGDGEQYF. Here the CDR3 DNA reads TGTGCCAGCAGCTTCCGGGACAGGGGGGCCGGGGACGGGGAGCAGTACTTC.

CDR3 in DNA: TGTGCCAGCTCACCACTAGACGGACTCTACGAGCAGTACTTC. Translating it yields CASSPLDGLYEQYF. The chain couples TRBV18 to TRBJ2-7; perhaps TRBD2 as D (5 bases). Germline CDR1 reads KGHSH; CDR2 reads LQKENI. The germline V and J ends were trimmed by 1 base and 3 bases, with 10 bases remaining between them. The CDR3 covers 14 residues.

This chain links TRBV20-1 with TRBJ2-7; the D is unclear. V lost 3 bases and J 9 bases, leaving 18 bases between the germline ends. This CDR3 contains 13 residues. The V gene's germline CDR1 is DFQATT and CDR2 SNEGSKA (reference sequence). The CDR3 region is CSASGSGGNSQYF. CDR3 DNA: TGCAGTGCTAGTGGTTCAGGTGGAAACTCGCAGTACTTC.

This chain connects TRBV4-1 to TRBJ1-1; D gene uncertain. The CDR3 spans 17 residues. Trimming took 0 bases from V and 4 from J, leaving 18 bases between them. CDR1 MGHRA and CDR2 YSYEKL come from the germline V gene. CDR3 nucleotides: TGCGCCAGCAGCCAAGATTCTCGTCCAGGTTTTGTCACTGAAGCTTTCTTT. It specifies CASSQDSRPGFVTEAFF.

V is TRBV20-1 and J is TRBJ1-2, with a weak D call TRBD1 (6 bases). Trimming pared 3 bases from V and 4 bases from J, leaving 12 bases between. The CDR3 totals 13 residues. Germline V CDR1 and CDR2: DFQATT, SNEGSKA (reference sequence). In nucleotides, the CDR3 is TGCAGTGCTAGTAAGCAGGGGACCTATGGCTACACCTTC. It encodes CSASKQGTYGYTF.

The CDR3 sequence: CASRPQMNTEAFF. The CDR3 region has the DNA TGTGCCAGCAGACCACAGATGAACACTGAAGCTTTCTTT. The chain joins TRBV7-2 to TRBJ1-1, with unresolved D. The germline V gene encodes CDR1 SGHTA and CDR2 FQGNSA. CDR3 length: 13 residues. V dropped 6 bases and J dropped 0 bases, with 8 bases sitting between them.

The V call is TRBV28, the J call TRBJ1-5; 7 nucleotides align to TRBD1. This CDR3 has 17 amino acids. J lost 6 bases, V lost 8 bases, and 19 bases had no gene match. The V gene's germline CDR1 is MDHEN and CDR2 SYDVKM. CDR3 DNA: TGTGCCAGCTTCCCCGGGGTGACAGGGATAATTCTTCAGCCCCAGCATTTT. This gives the protein CASFPGVTGIILQPQHF. The full variable domain, with the rest looked up from reference TRBV28 and TRBJ1-5, is DVKVTQSSRYLVKRTGEKVFLECVQDMDHENMFWYRQDPGLGLRLIYFSYDVKMKEKGDIPEGYSVSREKKERFSLILESASTNQTSMYLCASFPGVTGIILQPQHFGDGTRLSIL.

Comment on this clone: The junction departs from the called germline gene at one end, perhaps through a read error. The chain employs TRBV5-1 and TRBJ2-6; possible D gene TRBD2, 5 bases. The CDR3 is 17 amino acids. CDR1 SGHRS and CDR2 YFSETQ come from the germline V gene. The CDR3: CASSFLPAGPGANVLTF. CDR3 bases: TGCGCCAGCAGCTTTCTTCCGGCGGGCCCTGGAGCCAACGTCCTGACTTTC.

This clone has a single count. The rearrangement joins TRBV24-1 to TRBJ2-2; TRBD2 is a possible D gene (6 bases). This CDR3 is 13 amino acids long. Germline CDR1 KGHDR, CDR2 SFDVKD. The V end lost 9 bases, the J end lost 3 bases, and 10 bases lay between the germline ends. The CDR3 DNA sequence: TGTGCCACCGGGGACTTATACACCGGGGAGCTGTTTTTT. It is translated as CATGDLYTGELFF.

This clone occurred once. This sequence joins TRBV10-1 and TRBJ2-3; 10 positions agree with TRBD2. The J segment lost 0 bases and the V segment lost 6 bases, leaving 3 bases of the junction unmatched. The germline V gene has CDR1 WNHNN and CDR2 SYGVQD (reference sequence). This CDR3 is 15 amino acids long. The chain's CDR3 is CASSKREGSTDTQYF. The CDR3 DNA reads as TGCGCCAGCAGCAAGCGGGAGGGTAGCACAGATACGCAGTATTTT.

This chain uses TRBV19 with TRBJ2-3; D perhaps matches TRBD2 (6 bases). Germline V CDR1 and CDR2: LNHDA, SQIVND (reference sequence). The V end was cut by 8 bases, the J end by 0 bases, with 9 bases between. CDR3 length: 13 residues. CDR3 sequence (DNA): TGTGCCAGTCTTAGCGGCAGCACAGATACGCAGTATTTT. Its protein product is CASLSGSTDTQYF.

As to this clone: The sample contains more than one DNA sequence encoding this CDR3. The genes are TRBV11-3 and TRBJ2-1, with D possibly matching TRBD1 (5 bases). V was trimmed by 1 base and J by 0 bases, leaving 10 bases between them. The germline V gene has CDR1 SGHNT and CDR2 YENEEA. The CDR3 runs to 16 residues. The CDR3 DNA reads as TGTGCCAGCAGCTTAGGCAGGGAATTCTCCTACAATGAGCAGTTCTTC. Translating it yields CASSLGREFSYNEQFF.

The chain has TRBV15 and TRBJ2-1, with D maybe TRBD2 (6 bases). The CDR3 sequence is 15 residues long. The germline V gene has CDR1 LNHNV and CDR2 YYDKDF (reference sequence). With 0 bases removed from V and 4 bases from J, the gap between germline ends came to 10 bases. CDR3 in amino acids: CATSRDPGRYNEQFF. The CDR3 DNA follows: TGTGCCACCAGCAGAGACCCCGGGAGATACAATGAGCAGTTCTTC.

This clone was counted only a few times. The genes are TRBV27 and TRBJ2-1, with 8 bases matching TRBD2. This CDR3 spans 14 amino acids. J lost 9 bases, V lost 5 bases, and 9 bases had no gene match. Germline-derived CDR1 and CDR2 are MNHEY and SMNVEV (reference sequence). The DNA of the CDR3 is TGTGCCAGCAGTCCCATTGGACTAGCTGCTGAGCAGTTCTTC. Translated: CASSPIGLAAEQFF.